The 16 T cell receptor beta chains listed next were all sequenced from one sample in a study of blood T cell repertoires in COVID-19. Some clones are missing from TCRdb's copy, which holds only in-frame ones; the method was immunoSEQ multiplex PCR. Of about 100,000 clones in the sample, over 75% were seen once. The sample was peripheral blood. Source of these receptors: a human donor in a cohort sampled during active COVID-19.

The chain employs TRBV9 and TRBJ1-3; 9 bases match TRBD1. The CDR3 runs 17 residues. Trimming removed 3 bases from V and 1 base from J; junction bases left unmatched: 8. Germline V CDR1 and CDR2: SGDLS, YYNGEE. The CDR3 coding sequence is TGTGCCAGCAGCGGTACTACAGGGGGCGCATCTGGAAACACCATATATTTT. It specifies CASSGTTGGASGNTIYF. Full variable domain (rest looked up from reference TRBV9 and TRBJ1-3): DSGVTQTPKHLITATGQRVTLRCSPRSGDLSVYWYQQSLDQGLQFLIQYYNGEERAKGNILERFSAQQFPDLHSELNLSSLELGDSALYFCASSGTTGGASGNTIYFGEGSWLTVV.

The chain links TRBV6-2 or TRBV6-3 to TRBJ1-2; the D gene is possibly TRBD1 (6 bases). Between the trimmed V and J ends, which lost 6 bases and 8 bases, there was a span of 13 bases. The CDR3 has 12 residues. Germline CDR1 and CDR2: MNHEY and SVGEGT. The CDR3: CASSDPGVGYTF. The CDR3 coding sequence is TGTGCCAGCAGCGATCCAGGGGTCGGCTACACCTTC.

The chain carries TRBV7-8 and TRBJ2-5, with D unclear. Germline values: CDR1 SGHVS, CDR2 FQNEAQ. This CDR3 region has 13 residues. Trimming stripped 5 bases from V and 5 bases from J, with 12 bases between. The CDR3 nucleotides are TGTGCCAGCAGCCGATACAGTGGGGAGACCCAGTACTTC. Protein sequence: CASSRYSGETQYF.

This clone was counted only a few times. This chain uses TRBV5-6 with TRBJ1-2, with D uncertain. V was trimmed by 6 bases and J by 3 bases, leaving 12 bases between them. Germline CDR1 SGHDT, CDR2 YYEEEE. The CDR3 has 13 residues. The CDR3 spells CASKKQRDYGYTF. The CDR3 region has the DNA TGTGCCAGCAAGAAACAACGGGACTATGGCTACACCTTC.

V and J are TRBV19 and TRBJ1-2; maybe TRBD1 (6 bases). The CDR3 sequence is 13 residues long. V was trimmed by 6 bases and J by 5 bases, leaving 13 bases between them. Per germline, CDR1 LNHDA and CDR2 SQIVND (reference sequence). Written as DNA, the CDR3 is TGTGCCAGTAGGGACAGCGCATTATATGGCTACACCTTC. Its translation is CASRDSALYGYTF.

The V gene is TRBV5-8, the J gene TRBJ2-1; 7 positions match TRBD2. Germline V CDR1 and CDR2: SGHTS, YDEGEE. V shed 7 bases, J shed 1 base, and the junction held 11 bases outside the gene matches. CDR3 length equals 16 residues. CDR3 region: CASLFSASGSYNEQFF. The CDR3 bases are TGTGCCAGCTTATTCTCGGCTAGCGGATCCTACAATGAGCAGTTCTTC.

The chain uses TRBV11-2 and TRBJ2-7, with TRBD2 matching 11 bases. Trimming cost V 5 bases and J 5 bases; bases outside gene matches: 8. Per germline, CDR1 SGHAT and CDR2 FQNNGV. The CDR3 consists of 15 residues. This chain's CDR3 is CASSPNSGRANEQYF. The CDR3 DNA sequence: TGTGCCAGCAGCCCCAATAGCGGGAGGGCCAACGAGCAGTACTTC. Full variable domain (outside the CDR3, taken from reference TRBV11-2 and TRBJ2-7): EAGVAQSPRYKIIEKRQSVAFWCNPISGHATLYWYQQILGQGPKLLIQFQNNGVVDDSQLPKDRFSAERLKGVDSTLKIQPAKLEDSAVYLCASSPNSGRANEQYFGPGTRLTVT.

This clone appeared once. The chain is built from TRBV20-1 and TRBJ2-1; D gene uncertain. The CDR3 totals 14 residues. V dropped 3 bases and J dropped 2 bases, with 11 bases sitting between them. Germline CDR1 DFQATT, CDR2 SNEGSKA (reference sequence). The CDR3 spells CSASGALAYNEQFF. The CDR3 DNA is TGCAGTGCTAGTGGTGCTCTAGCCTACAATGAGCAGTTCTTC.

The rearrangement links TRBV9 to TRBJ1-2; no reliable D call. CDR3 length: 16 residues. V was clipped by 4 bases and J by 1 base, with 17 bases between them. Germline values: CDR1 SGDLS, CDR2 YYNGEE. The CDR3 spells CASSPRGQIYNYGYTF. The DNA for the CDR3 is TGTGCCAGCAGCCCCCGTGGGCAGATTTATAACTATGGCTACACCTTC.

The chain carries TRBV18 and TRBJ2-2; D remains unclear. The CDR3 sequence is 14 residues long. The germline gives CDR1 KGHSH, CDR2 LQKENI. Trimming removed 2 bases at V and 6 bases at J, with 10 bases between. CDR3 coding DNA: TGTGCCAGCTCACCAGCGTGGGCGCCCGGGGAGCTGTTTTTT. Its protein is CASSPAWAPGELFF. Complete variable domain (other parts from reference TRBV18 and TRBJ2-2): NAGVMQNPRHLVRRRGQEARLRCSPMKGHSHVYWYRQLPEEGLKFMVYLQKENIIDESGMPKERFSAEFPKEGPSILRIQQVVRGDSAAYFCASSPAWAPGELFFGEGSRLTVL.

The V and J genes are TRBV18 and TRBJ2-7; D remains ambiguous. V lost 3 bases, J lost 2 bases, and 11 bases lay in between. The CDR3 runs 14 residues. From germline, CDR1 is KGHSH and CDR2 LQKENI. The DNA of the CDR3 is TGTGCCAGCTCACCGAACATGAACACCTACGAGCAGTACTTC. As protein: CASSPNMNTYEQYF.

For the CDR3, the DNA is TGTGCCAGCAACAGACAGGGGCGCGGAAATGAGCAGTTCTTC. Its protein product is CASNRQGRGNEQFF. This sequence joins TRBV7-9 and TRBJ2-1; 8 nucleotides align to TRBD1. Germline lookup yields CDR1 SEHNR and CDR2 FQNEAQ (reference sequence). CDR3 length: 14 residues. V lost 7 bases and J lost 7; bases outside the gene matches: 9. The full variable domain, in which reference TRBV7-9 and TRBJ2-1 provide the parts outside the CDR3, is DTGVSQNPRHKITKRGQNVTFRCDPISEHNRLYWYRQTLGQGPEFLTYFQNEAQLEKSRLLSDRFSAERPKGSFSTLEIQRTEQGDSAMYLCASNRQGRGNEQFFGPGTRLTVL.

In DNA, the CDR3 is TGTGCCAGCAGCCCCCGGGGACAGGGATTCAATGAGCAGTTCTTC. This gives the protein CASSPRGQGFNEQFF. This chain links TRBV7-6 with TRBJ2-1, with TRBD1 identical over 9 bases. Trimming cost V 5 bases and J 6 bases; bases outside gene matches: 8. The CDR3 has 15 residues. Germline lookup yields CDR1 SGHVS and CDR2 FNYEAQ.

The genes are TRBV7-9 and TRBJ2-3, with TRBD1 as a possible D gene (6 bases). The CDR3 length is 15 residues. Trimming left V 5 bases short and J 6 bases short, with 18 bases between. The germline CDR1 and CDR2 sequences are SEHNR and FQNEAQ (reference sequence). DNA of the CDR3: TGTGCCAGCAGCCAGGGGTCTTCCGCCGGCGATACGCAGTATTTT. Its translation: CASSQGSSAGDTQYF.

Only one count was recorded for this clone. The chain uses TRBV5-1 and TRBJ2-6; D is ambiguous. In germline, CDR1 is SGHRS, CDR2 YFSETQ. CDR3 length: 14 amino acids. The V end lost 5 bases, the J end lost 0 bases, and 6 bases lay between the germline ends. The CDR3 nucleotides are TGCGCCAGCAGTATTTCCTCTGGGGCCAACGTCCTGACTTTC. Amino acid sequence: CASSISSGANVLTF.

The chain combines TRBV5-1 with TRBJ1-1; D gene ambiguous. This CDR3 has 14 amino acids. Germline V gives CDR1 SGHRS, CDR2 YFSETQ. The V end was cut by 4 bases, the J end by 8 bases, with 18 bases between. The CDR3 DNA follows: TGCGCCAGCAGCGAAACACGGGCGGGCACCGAAGCTTTCTTT. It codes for CASSETRAGTEAFF.